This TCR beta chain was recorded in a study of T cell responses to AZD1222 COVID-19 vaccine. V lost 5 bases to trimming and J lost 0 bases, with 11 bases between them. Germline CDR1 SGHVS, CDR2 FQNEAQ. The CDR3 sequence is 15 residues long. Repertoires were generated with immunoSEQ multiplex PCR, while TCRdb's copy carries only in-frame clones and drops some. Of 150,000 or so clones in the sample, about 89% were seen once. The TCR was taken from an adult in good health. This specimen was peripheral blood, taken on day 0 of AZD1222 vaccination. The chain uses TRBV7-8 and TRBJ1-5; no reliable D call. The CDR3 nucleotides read TGTGCCAGCAGCCGGGAAGCTACTAGCAATCAGCCCCAGCATTTT. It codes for CASSREATSNQPQHF.